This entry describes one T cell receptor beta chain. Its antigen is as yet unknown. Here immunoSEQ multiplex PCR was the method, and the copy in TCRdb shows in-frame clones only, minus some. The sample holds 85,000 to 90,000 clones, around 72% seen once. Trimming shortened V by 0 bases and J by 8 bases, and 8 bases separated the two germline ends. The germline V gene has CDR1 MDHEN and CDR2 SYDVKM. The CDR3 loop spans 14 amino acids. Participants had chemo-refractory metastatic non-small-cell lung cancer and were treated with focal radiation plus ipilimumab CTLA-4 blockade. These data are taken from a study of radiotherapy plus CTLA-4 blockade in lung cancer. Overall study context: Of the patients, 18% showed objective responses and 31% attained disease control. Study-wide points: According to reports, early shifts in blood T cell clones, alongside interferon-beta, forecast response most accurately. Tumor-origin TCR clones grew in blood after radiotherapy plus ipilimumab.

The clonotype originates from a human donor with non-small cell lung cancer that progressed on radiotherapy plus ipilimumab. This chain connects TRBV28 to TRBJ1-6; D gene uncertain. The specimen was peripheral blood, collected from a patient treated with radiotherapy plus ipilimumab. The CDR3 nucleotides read TGTGCCAGCAGTTTATGGGGGAATCATTCACCCCTCCACTTT. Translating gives CASSLWGNHSPLHF.